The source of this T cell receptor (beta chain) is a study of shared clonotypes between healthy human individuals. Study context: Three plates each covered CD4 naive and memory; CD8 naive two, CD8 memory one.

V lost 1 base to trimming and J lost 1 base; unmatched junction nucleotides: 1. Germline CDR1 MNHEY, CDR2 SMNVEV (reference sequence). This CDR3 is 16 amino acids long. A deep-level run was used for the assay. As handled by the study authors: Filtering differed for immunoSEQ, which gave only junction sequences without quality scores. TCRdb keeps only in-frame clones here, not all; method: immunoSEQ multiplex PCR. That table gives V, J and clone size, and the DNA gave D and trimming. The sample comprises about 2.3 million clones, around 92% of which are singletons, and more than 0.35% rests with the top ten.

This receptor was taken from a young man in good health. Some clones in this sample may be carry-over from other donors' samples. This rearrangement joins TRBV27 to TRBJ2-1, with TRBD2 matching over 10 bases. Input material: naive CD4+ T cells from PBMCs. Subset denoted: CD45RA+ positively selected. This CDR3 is CASSLLLAGSYNEQFF. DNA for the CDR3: TGTGCCAGCAGTTTATTACTAGCGGGATCCTACAATGAGCAGTTCTTC.